The source of this TCR beta chain is a study of cytomegalovirus exposure and HLA in healthy donors. Trimming shortened V by 2 bases and J by 1 base, and 13 bases separated the two germline ends. The CDR3 consists of 16 residues. Per the germline V gene, CDR1 is MNHNS and CDR2 is SASEGT. Method: immunoSEQ multiplex PCR; TCRdb's copy keeps in-frame clones and lacks some. The sample lists 160,000 or so clones, 85% to 90% occurring once. The clonotype comes from a young woman in good health and CMV-seronegative. Source material: PBMCs. The chain combines TRBV6-1 with TRBJ2-3; maybe TRBD2 (5 bases). The CDR3 DNA reads TGTGCCAGCAGTGAAAGACGGGGATTTGGCACAGATACGCAGTATTTT. It encodes CASSERRGFGTDTQYF.